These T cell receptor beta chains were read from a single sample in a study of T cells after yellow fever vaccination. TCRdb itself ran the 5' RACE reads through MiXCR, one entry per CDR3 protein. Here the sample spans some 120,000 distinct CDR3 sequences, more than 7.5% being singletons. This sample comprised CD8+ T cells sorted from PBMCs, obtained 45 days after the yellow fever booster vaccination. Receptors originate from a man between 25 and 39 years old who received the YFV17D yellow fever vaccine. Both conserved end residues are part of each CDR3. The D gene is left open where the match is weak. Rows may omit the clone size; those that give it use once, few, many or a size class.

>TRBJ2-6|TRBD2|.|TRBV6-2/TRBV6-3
CASSYKAGGGGANVLTF
TGTGCCAGCAGTTACAAGGCGGGAGGAGGTGGGGCCAACGTCCTGACTTTC
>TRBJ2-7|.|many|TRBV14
CASSQDPGGERGEQYF
TGTGCCAGCAGCCAAGATCCCGGCGGGGAAAGGGGCGAGCAGTACTTC
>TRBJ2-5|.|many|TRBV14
CASSLPSFLETQYF
TGTGCCAGCAGCCTCCCATCCTTCTTGGAGACCCAGTACTTC
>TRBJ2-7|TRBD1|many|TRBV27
CASSPPGQGTYEQYF
TGTGCCAGCAGTCCCCCGGGACAGGGTACCTACGAGCAGTACTTC
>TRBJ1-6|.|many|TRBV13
CASSLAGSSYNSPLHF
TGTGCCAGCAGCTTAGCAGGGAGCTCCTATAATTCACCCCTCCACTTT
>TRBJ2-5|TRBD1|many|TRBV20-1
CSATGDGTGGETQYF
TGCAGTGCTACCGGAGATGGGACAGGGGGAGAGACCCAGTACTTC
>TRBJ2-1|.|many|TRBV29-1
CSAQGNEQFF
TGCAGCGCCCAGGGGAATGAGCAGTTCTTC
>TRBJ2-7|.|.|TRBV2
CASLAVRYEQYF
TGTGCCAGCCTAGCTGTCCGCTACGAGCAGTACTTC
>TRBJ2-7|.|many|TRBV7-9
CASSYTEGLYEQYF
TGTGCCAGCAGCTACACGGAGGGTCTCTACGAGCAGTACTTC
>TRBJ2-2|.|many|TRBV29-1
CSARDKLANTGELFF
TGCAGCGCCCGGGACAAACTCGCGAACACCGGGGAGCTGTTTTTT
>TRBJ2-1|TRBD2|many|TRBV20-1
CSASQTSELYNEQFF
TGCAGTGCTTCTCAGACTAGCGAGCTCTACAATGAGCAGTTCTTC
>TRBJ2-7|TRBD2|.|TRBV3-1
CASCHLGLAARYEQYF
TGTGCCAGCTGCCACTTGGGACTAGCGGCCCGGTACGAGCAGTACTTC
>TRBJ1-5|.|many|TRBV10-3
CATRDSGQPQHF
TGTGCCACCCGGGACTCGGGACAGCCCCAGCATTTT
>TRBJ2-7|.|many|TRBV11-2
CASSHYPKVGDSWYYEQYF
TGTGCCAGCAGCCATTACCCCAAGGTCGGAGATAGCTGGTACTACGAGCAGTACTTC
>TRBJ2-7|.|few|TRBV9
CASSPTGTTYEQYF
TGTGCCAGCAGCCCGACCGGGACAACCTACGAGCAGTACTTC
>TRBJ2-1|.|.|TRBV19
CAGSYRDSGPNEQFF
TGTGCCGGATCTTACCGGGACTCGGGCCCCAATGAGCAGTTCTTC
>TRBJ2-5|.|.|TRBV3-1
CASSHLTGMPETQYF
TGTGCCAGCAGCCATTTAACAGGGATGCCAGAGACCCAGTACTTC
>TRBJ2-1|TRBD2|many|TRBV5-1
CASSFGTSGIHEQFF
TGCGCCAGCAGCTTCGGGACTAGCGGGATCCATGAGCAGTTCTTC
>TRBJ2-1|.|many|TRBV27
CASSLFPHNEQFF
TGTGCCAGCAGTCTCTTTCCCCACAATGAGCAGTTCTTC
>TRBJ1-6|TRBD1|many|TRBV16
CASSQWGQGDSPLHF
TGTGCCAGCAGCCAATGGGGGCAGGGGGATTCACCCCTCCACTTT
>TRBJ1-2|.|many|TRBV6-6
CASSSRGEDGYTF
TGTGCCAGCAGTTCCAGGGGCGAGGATGGCTACACCTTC
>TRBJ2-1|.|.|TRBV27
CASTSLGINEQFF
TGTGCCAGTACTTCCCTGGGTATCAATGAGCAGTTCTTC
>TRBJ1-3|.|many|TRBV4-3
CASSQVGDSGNTIYF
TGCGCCAGCAGCCAAGTCGGGGACTCTGGAAACACCATATATTTT
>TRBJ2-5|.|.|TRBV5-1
CASSTRGLKETQYF
TGCGCCAGCAGCACACGGGGACTCAAAGAGACCCAGTACTTC
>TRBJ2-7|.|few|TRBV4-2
CASSQEWGTVEQYF
TGTGCCAGCAGCCAAGAATGGGGGACCGTCGAGCAGTACTTC
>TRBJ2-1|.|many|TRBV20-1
CSQGSGEVQQFF
TGCAGTCAGGGGTCGGGAGAGGTGCAGCAGTTCTTC
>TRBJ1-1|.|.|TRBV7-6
CASGPTGAGAEAFF
TGTGCCAGCGGACCCACTGGGGCTGGGGCTGAAGCTTTCTTT
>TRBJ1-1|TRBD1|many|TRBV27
CASSPGQGVGEAFF
TGTGCCAGCAGTCCTGGACAGGGCGTAGGTGAAGCTTTCTTT
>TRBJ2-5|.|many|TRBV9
CASSVVGGVETQYF
TGTGCCAGCAGCGTAGTGGGGGGAGTCGAGACCCAGTACTTC
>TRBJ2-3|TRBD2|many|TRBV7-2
CASSSSSGSLDTQYF
TGTGCCAGCAGCTCGTCTAGCGGGAGTTTAGATACGCAGTATTTT
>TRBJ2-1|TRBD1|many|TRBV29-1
CSVEGQGARNEQFF
TGCAGCGTTGAGGGACAGGGGGCGAGGAATGAGCAGTTCTTC
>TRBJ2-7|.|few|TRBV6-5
CASSYGLGAYEQYF
TGTGCCAGCAGTTACGGCCTAGGGGCCTACGAGCAGTACTTC
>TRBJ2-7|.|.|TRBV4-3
CARGQGTYF
TGCGCCAGGGGGCAGGGAACCTACTTC
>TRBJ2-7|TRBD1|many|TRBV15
CATSRIQGANYEQYF
TGTGCCACCAGCAGGATACAGGGGGCTAACTACGAGCAGTACTTC
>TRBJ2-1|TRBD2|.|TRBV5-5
CASSLGLAGTFF
TGTGCCAGCAGCTTGGGGCTAGCGGGAACGTTCTTC
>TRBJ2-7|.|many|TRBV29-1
CSVATESYEQYF
TGCAGCGTGGCGACAGAAAGTTACGAGCAGTACTTC
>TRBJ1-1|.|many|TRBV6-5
CASSQDGGSGTEAFF
TGTGCCAGCAGCCAGGACGGGGGCTCGGGCACTGAAGCTTTCTTT
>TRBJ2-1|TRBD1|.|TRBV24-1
CATSKTGAPNEQFF
TGTGCCACCAGTAAGACAGGGGCCCCAAATGAGCAGTTCTTC
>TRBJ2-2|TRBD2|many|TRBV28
CASSLTSGITGELFF
TGTGCCAGCAGTTTAACTAGCGGGATCACCGGGGAGCTGTTTTTT
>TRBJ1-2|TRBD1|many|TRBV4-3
CASSHSRDSDRGYTF
TGCGCCAGCAGCCACTCCCGGGACAGTGACAGGGGCTACACCTTC
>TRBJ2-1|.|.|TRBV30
CAWSVGGEQFF
TGTGCCTGGAGTGTAGGGGGTGAGCAGTTCTTC
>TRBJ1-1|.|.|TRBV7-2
CASSLIVTEAFF
TGTGCCAGCAGCTTAATTGTCACTGAAGCTTTCTTT
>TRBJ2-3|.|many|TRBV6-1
CASSIGSPPDTQYF
TGTGCCAGCAGCATCGGCAGTCCCCCAGATACGCAGTATTTT
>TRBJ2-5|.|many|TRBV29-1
CSVEDSLAWNQTQYF
TGCAGCGTTGAAGATAGTCTAGCCTGGAACCAGACCCAGTACTTC
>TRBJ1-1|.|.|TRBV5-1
CASSRDGGTEAFF
TGCGCCAGCAGCCGAGATGGGGGCACTGAAGCTTTCTTT
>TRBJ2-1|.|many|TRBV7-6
CASSLADWNNEQFF
TGTGCCAGCAGCTTAGCGGACTGGAACAATGAGCAGTTCTTC
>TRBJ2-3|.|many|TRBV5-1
CASSLEDTDTQYF
TGCGCCAGCAGCTTGGAGGACACAGATACGCAGTATTTT
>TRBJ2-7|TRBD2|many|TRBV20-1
CSASEGLAGDEQYF
TGCAGTGCTAGTGAGGGACTAGCGGGAGACGAGCAGTACTTC
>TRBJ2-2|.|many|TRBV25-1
CASSTSNTGELFF
TGTGCCAGCAGCACTTCGAACACCGGGGAGCTGTTTTTT
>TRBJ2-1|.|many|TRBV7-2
CASSLGWNEQFF
TGTGCCAGCAGCTTAGGATGGAATGAGCAGTTCTTC
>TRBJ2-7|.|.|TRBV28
CASSLADKGPEQYF
TGTGCCAGCAGTTTAGCGGACAAGGGGCCGGAGCAGTACTTC